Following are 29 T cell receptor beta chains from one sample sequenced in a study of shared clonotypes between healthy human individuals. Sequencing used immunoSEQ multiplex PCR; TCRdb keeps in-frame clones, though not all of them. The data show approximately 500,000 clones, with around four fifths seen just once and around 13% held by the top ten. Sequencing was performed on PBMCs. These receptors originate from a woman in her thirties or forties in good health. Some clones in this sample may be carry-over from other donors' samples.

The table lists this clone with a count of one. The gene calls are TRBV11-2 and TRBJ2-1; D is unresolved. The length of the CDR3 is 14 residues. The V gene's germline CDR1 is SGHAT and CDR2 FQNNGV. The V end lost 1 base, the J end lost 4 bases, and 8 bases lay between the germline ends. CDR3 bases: TGTGCCAGCAGCTTAGCCGCAGAATACAATGAGCAGTTCTTC. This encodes CASSLAAEYNEQFF.

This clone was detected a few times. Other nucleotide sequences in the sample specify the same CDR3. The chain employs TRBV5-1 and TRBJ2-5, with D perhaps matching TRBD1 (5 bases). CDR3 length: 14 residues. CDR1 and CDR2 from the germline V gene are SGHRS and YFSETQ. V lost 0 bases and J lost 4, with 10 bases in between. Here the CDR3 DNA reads TGCGCCAGCAGCTTGGCCGGGCAGGGAGAGACCCAGTACTTC. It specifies CASSLAGQGETQYF.

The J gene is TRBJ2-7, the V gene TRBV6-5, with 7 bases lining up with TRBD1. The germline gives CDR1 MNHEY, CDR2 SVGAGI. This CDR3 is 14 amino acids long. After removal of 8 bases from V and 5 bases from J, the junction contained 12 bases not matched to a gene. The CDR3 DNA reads TGTGCCAGCGTACAGGGGATGGCTTCTGACGAGCAGTACTTC. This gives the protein CASVQGMASDEQYF.

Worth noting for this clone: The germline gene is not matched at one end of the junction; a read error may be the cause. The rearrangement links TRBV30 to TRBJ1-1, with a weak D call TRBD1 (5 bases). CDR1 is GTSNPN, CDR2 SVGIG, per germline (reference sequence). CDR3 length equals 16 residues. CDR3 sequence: CAWKSPTIRGRTEAFF. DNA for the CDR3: TGTGCCTGGAAATCCCCCACTATCCGGGGACGCACTGAGGCTTTCTTT. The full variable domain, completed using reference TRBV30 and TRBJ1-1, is SQTIHQWPATLVQPVGSPLSLECTVEGTSNPNLYWYRQAAGRGLQLLFYSVGIGQISSEVPQNLSASRPQDRQFILSSKKLLLSDSGFYLCAWKSPTIRGRTEAFFGQGTRLTVV.

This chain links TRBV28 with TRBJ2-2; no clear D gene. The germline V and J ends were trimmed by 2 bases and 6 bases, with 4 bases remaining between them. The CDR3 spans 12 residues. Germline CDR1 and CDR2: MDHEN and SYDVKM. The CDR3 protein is CASSLGSGELFF. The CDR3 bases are TGTGCCAGCAGTTTAGGATCCGGGGAGCTGTTTTTT.

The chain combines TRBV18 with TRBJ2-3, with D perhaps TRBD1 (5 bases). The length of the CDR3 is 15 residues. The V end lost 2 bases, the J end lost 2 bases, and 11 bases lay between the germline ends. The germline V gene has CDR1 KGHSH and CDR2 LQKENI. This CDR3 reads CASSPGASITDTQYF. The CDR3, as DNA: TGTGCCAGCTCACCAGGGGCCAGTATCACAGATACGCAGTATTTT.

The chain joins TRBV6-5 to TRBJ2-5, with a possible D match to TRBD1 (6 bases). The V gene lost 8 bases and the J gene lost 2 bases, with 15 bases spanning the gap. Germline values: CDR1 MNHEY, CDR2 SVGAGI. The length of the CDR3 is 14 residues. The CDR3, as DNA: TGTGCCAGCCGCCCGCCGGGACAACAAGAGACCCAGTACTTC. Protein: CASRPPGQQETQYF.

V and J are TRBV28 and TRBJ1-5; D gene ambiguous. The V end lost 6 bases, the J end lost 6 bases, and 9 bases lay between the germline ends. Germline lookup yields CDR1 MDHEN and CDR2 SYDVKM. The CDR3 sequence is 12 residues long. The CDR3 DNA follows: TGTGCCAGCAGGGAGGGTGGTCAGCCCCAGCATTTT. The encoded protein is CASREGGQPQHF.

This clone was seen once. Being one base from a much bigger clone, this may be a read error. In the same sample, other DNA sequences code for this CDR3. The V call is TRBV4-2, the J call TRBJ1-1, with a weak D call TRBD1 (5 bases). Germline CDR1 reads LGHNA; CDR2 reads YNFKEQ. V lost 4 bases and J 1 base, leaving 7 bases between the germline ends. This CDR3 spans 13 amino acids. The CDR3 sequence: CASSPGQNTEAFF. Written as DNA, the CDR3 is TGTGCCAGCAGCCCAGGACAGAACACTGAAGCTTTCTTT.

In DNA, the CDR3 is TGTGCCAGTAGTCCGGGAGTAAGATCTGGGGCCAACGTCCTGACTTTC. This codes for CASSPGVRSGANVLTF. J is TRBJ2-6 and V is TRBV19, with a possible D match to TRBD2 (6 bases). This CDR3 contains 16 residues. V gave up 5 bases and J gave up 1 base, with 12 bases separating them. Germline CDR1 reads LNHDA; CDR2 reads SQIVND (reference sequence).

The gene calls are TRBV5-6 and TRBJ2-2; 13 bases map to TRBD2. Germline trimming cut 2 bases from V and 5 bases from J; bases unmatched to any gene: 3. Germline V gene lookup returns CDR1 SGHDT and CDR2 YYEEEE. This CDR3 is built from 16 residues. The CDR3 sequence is CASSFGLAGATGELFF. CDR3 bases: TGTGCCAGCAGCTTCGGACTAGCGGGAGCAACCGGGGAGCTGTTTTTT.

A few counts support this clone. The CDR3 DNA sequence: TGTGCCAGCAGCCCTAGCGGGAGCCTTACGTACGAGCAGTACTTC. This gives the protein CASSPSGSLTYEQYF. This chain links TRBV7-3 with TRBJ2-7; 10 bases line up with TRBD2. CDR3 length: 15 residues. The germline V gene has CDR1 SGHTA and CDR2 FQGTGA. Trimming at V came to 5 bases and at J to 4 bases, leaving 8 bases not matched to a gene.

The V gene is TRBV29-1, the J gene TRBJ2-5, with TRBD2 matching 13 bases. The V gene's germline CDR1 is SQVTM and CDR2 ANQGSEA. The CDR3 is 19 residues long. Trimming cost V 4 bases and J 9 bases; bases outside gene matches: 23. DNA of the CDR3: TGCAGCGTTGCCCACTGGGTCGGGACTAGCGGGAATCCCAGGGAGGCCCAGTACTTC. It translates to CSVAHWVGTSGNPREAQYF.

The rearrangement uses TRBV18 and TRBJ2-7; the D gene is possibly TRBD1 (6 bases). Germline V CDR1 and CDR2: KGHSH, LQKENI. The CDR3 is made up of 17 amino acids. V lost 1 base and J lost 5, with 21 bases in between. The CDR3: CASSPRFPRPGVDEQYF. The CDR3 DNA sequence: TGTGCCAGCTCACCACGGTTCCCCCGCCCAGGGGTTGACGAGCAGTACTTC.

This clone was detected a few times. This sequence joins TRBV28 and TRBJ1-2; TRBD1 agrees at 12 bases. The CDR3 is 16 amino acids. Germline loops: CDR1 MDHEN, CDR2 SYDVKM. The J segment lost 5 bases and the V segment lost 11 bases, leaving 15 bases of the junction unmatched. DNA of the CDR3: TGTGCCTTACTAGGGACAGGGGGCGGAAAACAATATGGCTACACCTTC. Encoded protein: CALLGTGGGKQYGYTF.

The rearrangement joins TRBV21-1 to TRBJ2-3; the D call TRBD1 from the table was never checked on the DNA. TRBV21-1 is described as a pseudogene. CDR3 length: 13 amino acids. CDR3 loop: CASSGQGADTQYF. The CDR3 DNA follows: TGTGCCAGCAGCGGACAGGGGGCAGATACGCAGTATTTT.

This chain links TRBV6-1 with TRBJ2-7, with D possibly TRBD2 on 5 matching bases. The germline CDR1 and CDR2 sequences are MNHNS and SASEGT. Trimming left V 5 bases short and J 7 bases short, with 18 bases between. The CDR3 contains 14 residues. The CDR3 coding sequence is TGTGCCAGCAGTTCAGCGGAGCTTCTGGGGGAGCAGTACTTC. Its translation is CASSSAELLGEQYF.

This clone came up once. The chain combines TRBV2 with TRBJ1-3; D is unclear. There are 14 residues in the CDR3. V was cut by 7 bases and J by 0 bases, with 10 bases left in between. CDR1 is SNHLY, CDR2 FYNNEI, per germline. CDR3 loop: CASNVDVSGNTIYF. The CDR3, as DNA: TGTGCCAGCAATGTCGACGTCTCTGGAAACACCATATATTTT.

CDR3 residues: CASSLTSGRDTGELFF. The CDR3 DNA reads TGTGCCAGCAGCTTGACTAGCGGGAGGGACACCGGGGAGCTGTTTTTT. V and J are TRBV5-4 and TRBJ2-2; 13 bases align to TRBD2. The CDR3 is 16 residues long. Germline V gene sequence: CDR1 SGHNT, CDR2 YYREEE (reference sequence). With 1 base clipped from V and 3 bases from J, the junction kept 0 bases outside the gene matches.

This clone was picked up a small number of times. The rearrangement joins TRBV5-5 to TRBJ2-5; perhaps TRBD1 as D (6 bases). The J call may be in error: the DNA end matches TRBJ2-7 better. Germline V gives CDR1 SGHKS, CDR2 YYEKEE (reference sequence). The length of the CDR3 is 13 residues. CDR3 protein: CASRGASTYEQYF. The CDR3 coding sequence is TGTGCCAGCAGGGGGGCCTCGACCTACGAGCAGTACTTC.

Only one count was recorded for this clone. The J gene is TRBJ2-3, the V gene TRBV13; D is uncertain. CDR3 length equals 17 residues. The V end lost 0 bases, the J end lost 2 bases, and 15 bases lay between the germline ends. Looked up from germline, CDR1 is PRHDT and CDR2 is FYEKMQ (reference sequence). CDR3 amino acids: CASSLGQVSPHTDTQYF. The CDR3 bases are TGTGCCAGCAGCTTAGGCCAGGTGTCCCCCCACACAGATACGCAGTATTTT.

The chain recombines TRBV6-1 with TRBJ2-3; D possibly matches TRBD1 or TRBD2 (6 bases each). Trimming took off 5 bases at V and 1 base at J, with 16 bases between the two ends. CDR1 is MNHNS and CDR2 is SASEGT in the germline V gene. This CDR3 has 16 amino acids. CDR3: CASSQGGYGGTDTQYF. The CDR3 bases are TGTGCCAGCAGTCAAGGGGGGTACGGGGGCACAGATACGCAGTATTTT.

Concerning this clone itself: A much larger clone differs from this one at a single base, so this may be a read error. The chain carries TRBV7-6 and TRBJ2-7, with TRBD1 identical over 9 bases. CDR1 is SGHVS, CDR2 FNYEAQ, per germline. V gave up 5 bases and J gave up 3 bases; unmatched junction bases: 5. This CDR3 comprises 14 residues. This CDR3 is CASSIGTGSYEQYF. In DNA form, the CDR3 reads TGTGCCAGCAGCATAGGGACAGGGAGCTACGAGCAGTACTTC.

The CDR3 DNA is TGCAGCGTTGCATTCCGACTAGCGGGAGACTACGAGCAGTACTTC. It codes for CSVAFRLAGDYEQYF. The chain couples TRBV29-1 to TRBJ2-7, with TRBD2 identical over 12 bases. CDR3 length: 15 amino acids. CDR1 is SQVTM and CDR2 is ANQGSEA in the germline V gene. With 4 bases clipped from V and 3 bases from J, the junction kept 7 bases outside the gene matches.

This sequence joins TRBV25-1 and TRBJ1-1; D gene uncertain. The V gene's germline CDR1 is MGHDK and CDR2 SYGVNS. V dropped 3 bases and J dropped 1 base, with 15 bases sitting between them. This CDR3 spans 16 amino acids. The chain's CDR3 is CASSDLMGGENTEAFF. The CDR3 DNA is TGTGCCAGCAGTGATCTCATGGGCGGGGAGAACACTGAAGCTTTCTTT.

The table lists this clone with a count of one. The CDR3 nucleotides read TGTGCCAGCAGCCCGGCCTTGGACCCCACAGATACGCAGTATTTT. Encoded protein: CASSPALDPTDTQYF. The chain joins TRBV5-6 to TRBJ2-3; D gene ambiguous. Trimming took 4 bases from V and 2 from J, leaving 14 bases between them. Germline V gives CDR1 SGHDT, CDR2 YYEEEE. CDR3 size: 15 residues.

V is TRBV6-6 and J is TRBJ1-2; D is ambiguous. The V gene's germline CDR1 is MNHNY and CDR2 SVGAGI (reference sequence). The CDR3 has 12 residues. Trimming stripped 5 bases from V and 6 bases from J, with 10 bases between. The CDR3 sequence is CASSDPPHGYTF. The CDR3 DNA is TGTGCCAGCAGTGACCCTCCACATGGCTACACCTTC.

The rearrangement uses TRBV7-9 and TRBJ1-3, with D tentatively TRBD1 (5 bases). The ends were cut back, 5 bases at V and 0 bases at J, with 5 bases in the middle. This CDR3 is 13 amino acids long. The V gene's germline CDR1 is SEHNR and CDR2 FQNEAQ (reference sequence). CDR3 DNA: TGTGCCAGCAGCACAGGCTCTGGAAACACCATATATTTT. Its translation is CASSTGSGNTIYF.

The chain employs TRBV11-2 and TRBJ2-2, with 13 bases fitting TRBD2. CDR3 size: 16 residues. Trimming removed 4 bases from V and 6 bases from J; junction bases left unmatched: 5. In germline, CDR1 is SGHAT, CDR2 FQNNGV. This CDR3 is CASSWRTSGSPGELFF. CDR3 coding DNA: TGTGCCAGCAGCTGGAGGACTAGCGGGAGTCCCGGGGAGCTGTTTTTT.